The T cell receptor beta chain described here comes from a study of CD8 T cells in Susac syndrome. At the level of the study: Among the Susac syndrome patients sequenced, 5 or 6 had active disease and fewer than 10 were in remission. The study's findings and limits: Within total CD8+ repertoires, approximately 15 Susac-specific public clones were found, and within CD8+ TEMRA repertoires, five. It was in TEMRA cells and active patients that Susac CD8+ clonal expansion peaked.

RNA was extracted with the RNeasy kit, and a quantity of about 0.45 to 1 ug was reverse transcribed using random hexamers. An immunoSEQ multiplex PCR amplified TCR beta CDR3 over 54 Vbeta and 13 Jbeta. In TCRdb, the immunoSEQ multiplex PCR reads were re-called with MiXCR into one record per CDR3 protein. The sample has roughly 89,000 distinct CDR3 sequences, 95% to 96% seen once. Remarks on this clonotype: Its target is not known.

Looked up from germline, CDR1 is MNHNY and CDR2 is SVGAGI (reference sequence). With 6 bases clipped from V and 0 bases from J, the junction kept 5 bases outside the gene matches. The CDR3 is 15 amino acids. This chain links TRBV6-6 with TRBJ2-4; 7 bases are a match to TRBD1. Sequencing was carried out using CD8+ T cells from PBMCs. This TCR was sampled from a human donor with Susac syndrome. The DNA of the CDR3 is TGTGCCAGCAGCGAGGACAGGCTAGCCAAAAACATTCAGTACTTC. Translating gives CASSEDRLAKNIQYF.